This is a list of T cell receptor beta chains from one sample in a study of cytomegalovirus exposure and HLA in healthy donors. Sequencing used immunoSEQ multiplex PCR; TCRdb keeps in-frame clones, though not all of them. The top ten hold around 3% of the sample, which has roughly 120,000 clones, approximately 9.4% seen once. The sample taken for sequencing was PBMCs. All receptors derive from a man in his thirties or forties in good health and CMV-seronegative. The CDR3 runs from the conserved cysteine through the conserved F or W. The order of the fields is J gene, CDR3 length, D gene, clone size, V gene, CDR3 DNA, CDR3 protein. D genes are given only for firm matches. Some rows mark clone size as missing; the rest say once, few, many or name a class of expanded clone.

TRBJ2-1 23 NA NA TRBV1 TGCACCAGCAGCCAAGGCCCCTCCCCCGCTAGCGGGAGGGTGAGGTGCCCCTACAATGAGCAGTTCTTC CTSSQGPSPASGRVRCPYNEQFF
TRBJ2-3 15 NA few TRBV7-2 TGTGCCAGCAGCTTGTCGGACATTAGCACAGATACGCAGTATTTT CASSLSDISTDTQYF
TRBJ1-1 13 NA few TRBV30 TGTGCCTGGACTCAAGCGGGGAACACTGAAGCTTTCTTT CAWTQAGNTEAFF
TRBJ1-2 14 TRBD1 few TRBV4-1 TGCGCCAGCAGCCAAGCCGACAGGGATAACGGCTACACCTTC CASSQADRDNGYTF
TRBJ2-7 14 NA few TRBV14 TGTGCCAGCAGCCAGTTGGACAGCTCCTACGAGCAGTACTTC CASSQLDSSYEQYF
TRBJ1-2 13 TRBD1 few TRBV6-5 TGTGCCAGCAGTAGATACAGGGGCTATGGCTACACCTTC CASSRYRGYGYTF
TRBJ2-7 14 NA few TRBV7-2 TGTGCCAGCAGCTTACACGGGGAGTCCTACGAGCAGTACTTC CASSLHGESYEQYF
TRBJ2-4 16 NA few TRBV28 TGTGCCAGCAGTTCCCGAGACAGTCTAGCCAAAAACATTCAGTACTTC CASSSRDSLAKNIQYF
TRBJ1-6 18 TRBD1 few TRBV19 TGTGCCAGTAGTATACAAACCAAGACAGGGGCGGGGAATTCACCCCTCCACTTT CASSIQTKTGAGNSPLHF
TRBJ2-5 13 NA few TRBV6-5 TGTGCCAGCAGGTTTGGGCAACAAGAGACCCAGTACTTC CASRFGQQETQYF
TRBJ1-5 15 TRBD1 NA TRBV19 TGTGCCAGTACCTCTTATTGGACAGGGGATCAGCCCCAGCATTTT CASTSYWTGDQPQHF
TRBJ1-6 12 NA NA TRBV28 TGTGCCAGCAGTTCCCTCCGGGGACCCCTCCACTTT CASSSLRGPLHF
TRBJ2-2 15 TRBD2 NA TRBV27 TGTGCCAGCAAGAGGACTAGCGGCAACACCGGGGAGCTGTTTTTT CASKRTSGNTGELFF
TRBJ2-3 17 TRBD1 NA TRBV29-1 TGCAGCGTTGTGACAGGGGTTGGCAACCCCCGCACAGATACGCAGTATTTT CSVVTGVGNPRTDTQYF
TRBJ1-4 15 TRBD1 few TRBV4-1 TGCGCCAGCAGCCCGTCAGGGGGCCCTAATGAAAAACTGTTTTTT CASSPSGGPNEKLFF
TRBJ2-3 16 TRBD1 few TRBV7-9 TGTGCCAGCAGCCCCGGACAGGGGTACTTCACAGATACGCAGTATTTT CASSPGQGYFTDTQYF
TRBJ2-1 16 TRBD1 NA TRBV6-4 TGTGCCAGCAGCCCAAGGGGGCGGAGTGAGTACAATGAGCAGTTCTTC CASSPRGRSEYNEQFF
TRBJ2-3 14 TRBD1 NA TRBV28 TGTGCCAGCACCCAGACAGGGAGTACAGATACGCAGTATTTT CASTQTGSTDTQYF
TRBJ2-7 14 TRBD2 few TRBV2 TGTGCCAGCTGGAGGGCGGGAGGGCCGGAAGAGCAGTACTTC CASWRAGGPEEQYF
TRBJ1-1 13 NA NA TRBV18 TGTGCCAGCTCACCCCAGGATAACACTGAAGCTTTCTTT CASSPQDNTEAFF
TRBJ2-3 16 NA NA TRBV2 TGTGCCAGCAAAGCGTCTGGCGGATTAGCCTCAGATACGCAGTATTTT CASKASGGLASDTQYF
TRBJ2-3 15 NA few TRBV7-3 TGTGCCAGCAGCTTAGAGACAAGTAGCACAGATACGCAGTATTTT CASSLETSSTDTQYF
TRBJ2-5 14 TRBD2 few TRBV28 TGTGCCAGCAGTTTAGAGGGAGGGCTCCCGACCCAGTACTTC CASSLEGGLPTQYF
TRBJ1-2 12 TRBD1 many TRBV7-8 TGTGCCAGCAGTTCCAGGGGGCGAGGCTACACCTTC CASSSRGRGYTF
TRBJ2-5 14 TRBD2 few TRBV7-2 TGTGCCAGCAGCTTAGCGGGCGGGGGGGGGACCCAGTACTTC CASSLAGGGGTQYF
TRBJ2-5 14 NA few TRBV7-7 TGTGCTAGCAGCTTAGCAGGGGCTCTGAAGACCCAGTACTTC CASSLAGALKTQYF
TRBJ1-1 14 NA NA TRBV5-8 TGTGCCAGCAGCTTGGCGTCTTATAACACTGAAGCTTTCTTT CASSLASYNTEAFF
TRBJ1-1 15 NA NA TRBV7-9 TGTGCCAGCAGCTTACAGGGCTCATCTAACACTGAAGCTTTCTTT CASSLQGSSNTEAFF
TRBJ2-1 16 TRBD2 NA TRBV5-1 TGCGCCAGCAGCACGACTAGCGGGATCGCCTACAATGAGCAGTTCTTC CASSTTSGIAYNEQFF
TRBJ2-1 15 TRBD2 NA TRBV5-1 TGCGCCAGCAGCTCAGGGACTAGCGGAGACAATGAGCAGTTCTTC CASSSGTSGDNEQFF
TRBJ2-1 12 NA NA TRBV4-1 TGCGCCAGCAGCTCACCCCCAGGTGAGCAGTTCTTC CASSSPPGEQFF
TRBJ2-7 12 NA few TRBV11-2 TGTGCCAGCAGCCAGGACAGCTACGAGCAGTACTTC CASSQDSYEQYF
TRBJ2-7 14 NA few TRBV18 TGTGCCAGCTCACCAAGCGGCGTCATTTGGGAGCAGTACTTC CASSPSGVIWEQYF
TRBJ1-6 13 NA few TRBV30 TGTGCCTGGAGTGTTGACATCAATTCACCCCTCCACTTT CAWSVDINSPLHF
TRBJ2-3 16 NA few TRBV28 TGTGCCAGCAGTTTTGGTAGAGATGAGAGCACAGATACGCAGTATTTT CASSFGRDESTDTQYF
TRBJ2-7 13 NA NA TRBV28 TGTGCCAGCAGGATGGGCAGGAACTACGAGCAGTACTTC CASRMGRNYEQYF
TRBJ2-7 11 NA NA TRBV5-1 TGCGCCAGCGCCAACGGGGAGAAGCAGTACTTC CASANGEKQYF
TRBJ2-1 18 TRBD2 few TRBV13 TGTGCCAGCAGCCCTAGGGATCGCCTAGCGGGAGTTAGGGATGAGCAGTTCTTC CASSPRDRLAGVRDEQFF
TRBJ2-2 13 TRBD2 few TRBV19 TGTGCCAGTAGACTAGCGGGAGGCGGGGAGCTGTTTTTT CASRLAGGGELFF
TRBJ1-1 13 TRBD1 NA TRBV6-1 TGTGCCAGCAGTGGGAGACAGGGCTGGATCGCTTTCTTT CASSGRQGWIAFF
TRBJ2-2 16 TRBD2 few TRBV25-1 TGTGCCAGCAGTGACGAAGCGGGGGGCCCCACCGGGGAGCTGTTTTTT CASSDEAGGPTGELFF
TRBJ2-7 15 TRBD2 NA TRBV7-9 TGTGCCAGCAGCTTAGGGCTAGCGGGAGCCGCTGAGCAGTACTTC CASSLGLAGAAEQYF
TRBJ1-6 10 NA few TRBV5-6 TGTGCCAGCAGCCCTTACCGGCTCCACTTT CASSPYRLHF
TRBJ1-5 13 NA few TRBV28 TGTGCCAGCAGCACCCCCGTAGGGGGGCCCCAGCATTTT CASSTPVGGPQHF
TRBJ2-7 15 TRBD1 few TRBV15 TGTGCCACCAGCGCCCGGGACAGGGCATCCTACGAGCAGTACTTC CATSARDRASYEQYF
TRBJ2-5 14 NA NA TRBV7-9 TGTGCCAGCAGCTGGGAACGACAGGAAGAGACCCAGTACTTC CASSWERQEETQYF
TRBJ1-1 12 TRBD1 NA TRBV19 TGTGCCAGTAGTTCACGGACAGGGGAAGCTTTCTTT CASSSRTGEAFF
TRBJ2-6 15 NA NA TRBV15 TGTGCCACCAGCAGAGTCCGCTCTGGGGCCAACGTCCTGACTTTC CATSRVRSGANVLTF
TRBJ2-5 15 NA few TRBV19 TGTGCCAGTAGTATACCCGCAGGGGCTCGGGAGACCCAGTACTTC CASSIPAGARETQYF
TRBJ1-2 14 TRBD1 NA TRBV5-6 TGTGCCAGCAGCTTTGGACAGGGGCCGTATGGCTACACCTTC CASSFGQGPYGYTF
TRBJ2-5 11 TRBD1 NA TRBV4-1 TGCGCCAGCAGCTTCCGGGACAGGTTCTACTTC CASSFRDRFYF
TRBJ2-1 16 TRBD2 NA TRBV6-5 TGTGCCAGCAGTTACTCCGGGACTAGCGTAGACAATGAGCAGTTCTTC CASSYSGTSVDNEQFF
TRBJ2-7 16 TRBD1 NA TRBV15 TGTGCCACCAGCAGCGGAAGGACAGGGGGGGCCTACGAGCAGTACTTC CATSSGRTGGAYEQYF
TRBJ2-7 16 NA NA TRBV2 TGTGCCAGCAGTGCCCTGAGGAGCCGAACCTCCTACGAGCAGTACTTC CASSALRSRTSYEQYF
TRBJ2-1 15 TRBD2 few TRBV7-6 TGTGCCAGCAGCTTATCAGCGGGGGGACACAATGAGCAGTTCTTC CASSLSAGGHNEQFF
TRBJ2-5 15 TRBD2 NA TRBV10-3 TGTGCCATCAGTGGGGCGGGGGGTGTGATGGAGACCCAGTACTTC CAISGAGGVMETQYF
TRBJ1-6 13 NA few TRBV10-3 TGTGCCATCAATAAGGACAGCGACTCACCCCTCCACTTT CAINKDSDSPLHF
TRBJ1-1 14 NA NA TRBV30 TGTGCCTGGAGTGTATGGGGGCTCGGCACTGAAGCTTTCTTT CAWSVWGLGTEAFF